Below are 13 T cell receptor beta chains sequenced from a single sample in a study of radiotherapy plus CTLA-4 blockade in lung cancer. TCRdb's copy holds only in-frame clones and misses some; the assay was immunoSEQ multiplex PCR. The top ten hold roughly 3.5% of the sample, which has some 110,000 clones, approximately 80% seen once. Specimen: peripheral blood, collected from a patient treated with radiotherapy plus ipilimumab. These TCRs come from a human donor with non-small cell lung cancer that progressed on radiotherapy plus ipilimumab. Some clones in this sample may be carry-over from other donors' samples.

This chain joins TRBV29-1 and TRBJ1-1; no firm D call. The CDR3 consists of 11 residues. CDR1 and CDR2 from the germline V gene are SQVTM and ANQGSEA. V lost 0 bases and J 12 bases, leaving 11 bases between the germline ends. Here the CDR3 DNA reads TGCAGCGTTGAAGATCCGGGTGAGACTTTCTTT. Encoded protein: CSVEDPGETFF.

V usage is TRBV7-6 and J usage is TRBJ1-4; D is perhaps TRBD1 (6 bases). Trimming removed 1 base from V and 5 bases from J, with 11 bases in between. The CDR3 covers 15 residues. CDR1 is SGHVS and CDR2 is FNYEAQ in the germline V gene. This chain's CDR3 is CASSLDRGGNEKLFF. The DNA for the CDR3 is TGTGCCAGCAGCTTAGACCGGGGGGGCAATGAAAAACTGTTTTTT.

This chain links TRBV7-9 with TRBJ1-2, with a weak D call TRBD1 (5 bases). The CDR3 is made up of 16 amino acids. V gave up 5 bases and J gave up 7 bases, with 23 bases separating them. Looked up from germline, CDR1 is SEHNR and CDR2 is FQNEAQ (reference sequence). The CDR3: CASSPPWSSGTSGYTF. The CDR3 region has the DNA TGTGCCAGCAGCCCACCCTGGTCCTCAGGGACCTCTGGCTACACCTTC.

The chain joins TRBV2 to TRBJ2-7, with D perhaps matching TRBD1 or TRBD2 (5 bases each). CDR1 and CDR2 from the germline V gene are SNHLY and FYNNEI. Trimming shortened V by 6 bases and J by 7 bases, and 22 bases separated the two germline ends. The CDR3 length is 15 residues. CDR3 in DNA: TGTGCCAGCAGATTAGACCCGGGACGCCTGGGAGAGCAGTACTTC. It specifies CASRLDPGRLGEQYF.

The chain carries TRBV7-3 and TRBJ2-2; D possibly uses TRBD1 or TRBD2 (6 bases each). CDR3 length: 20 residues. Germline V gene sequence: CDR1 SGHTA, CDR2 FQGTGA. V was cut by 2 bases and J by 3 bases, with 25 bases left in between. The CDR3: CASSLWPGGGDVRDTGELFF. In DNA form, the CDR3 reads TGTGCCAGCAGCTTATGGCCCGGGGGCGGGGACGTACGAGACACCGGGGAGCTGTTTTTT.

The V gene is TRBV2, the J gene TRBJ1-1; no firm D call. The CDR3 has 11 amino acids. The V gene's germline CDR1 is SNHLY and CDR2 FYNNEI. Deletions cut 3 bases from V and 10 bases from J, with 9 bases between. The CDR3 nucleotides are TGTGCCAGCAGTGAGTACCTCGGAGCTTTCTTT. Translating gives CASSEYLGAFF.

V gene TRBV25-1 combines with J gene TRBJ1-3; D unresolved. Per the germline V gene, CDR1 is MGHDK and CDR2 is SYGVNS. The CDR3 runs 14 residues. V shed 8 bases and J shed 0 bases, with 11 bases lying between them. CDR3 protein: CASQDSLSGNTIYF. The CDR3 nucleotides read TGTGCCAGCCAAGACTCGCTCTCTGGAAACACCATATATTTT. Combining the CDR3 with reference TRBV25-1 and TRBJ1-3 gives the whole variable domain EADIYQTPRYLVIGTGKKITLECSQTMGHDKMYWYQQDPGMELHLIHYSYGVNSTEKGDLSSESTVSRIRTEHFPLTLESARPSHTSQYLCASQDSLSGNTIYFGEGSWLTVV.

V and J are TRBV19 and TRBJ2-7; 8 positions agree with TRBD1. Germline CDR1 LNHDA, CDR2 SQIVND (reference sequence). There are 16 residues in the CDR3. V was clipped by 3 bases and J by 3 bases; unmatched bases: 10. The CDR3 region is CASSIRFGTGDYEQYF. The CDR3 bases are TGTGCCAGTAGTATTCGGTTTGGGACAGGCGACTACGAGCAGTACTTC.

The rearrangement joins TRBV29-1 to TRBJ2-1; 10 bases line up with TRBD1. CDR1 is SQVTM and CDR2 is ANQGSEA in the germline V gene. CDR3 size: 14 residues. The CDR3 loop is CSADRGLSYNEQFF. The CDR3 DNA reads TGCAGTGCCGACAGGGGGCTTTCCTACAATGAGCAGTTCTTC.

This clone has just a few counts. This chain links TRBV12-5 with TRBJ2-5; D uncertain. The ends were cut back, 2 bases at V and 2 bases at J, with 9 bases in the middle. CDR3 length: 14 residues. CDR1 and CDR2 (germline): LGHNT, FRNRAP. CDR3 region: CASGLSVGQETQYF. CDR3 sequence (DNA): TGTGCTAGTGGTTTGTCGGTAGGGCAAGAGACCCAGTACTTC.

The V and J genes are TRBV7-6 and TRBJ2-5; the D gene is possibly TRBD2 (6 bases). The germline gives CDR1 SGHVS, CDR2 FNYEAQ. The ends were cut back, 3 bases at V and 5 bases at J, with 13 bases in the middle. The CDR3 is 14 residues long. The CDR3 DNA follows: TGTGCCAGCAGCTTTGAGGCAGGGAGGGAGACCCAGTACTTC. It is translated as CASSFEAGRETQYF.

The chain is built from TRBV30 and TRBJ1-1; D not certain. Germline assignment: CDR1 GTSNPN and CDR2 SVGIG (reference sequence). V was trimmed by 4 bases and J by 6 bases, leaving 15 bases between them. The CDR3 covers 13 residues. The DNA of the CDR3 is TGTGCCTGGAATCAACATTATGAGGCTGAAGCTTTCTTT. Its protein product is CAWNQHYEAEAFF.

This chain uses TRBV4-3 with TRBJ2-7, with D possibly matching TRBD1 (5 bases). The V end was cut by 1 base, the J end by 0 bases, with 19 bases between. Germline V gene sequence: CDR1 LGHNA, CDR2 YSLEER. There are 18 residues in the CDR3. CDR3 in DNA: TGCGCCAGCAGCCAAGGTCCCGCTCAGGGAACGGACTCCTACGAGCAGTACTTC. Amino acids: CASSQGPAQGTDSYEQYF.